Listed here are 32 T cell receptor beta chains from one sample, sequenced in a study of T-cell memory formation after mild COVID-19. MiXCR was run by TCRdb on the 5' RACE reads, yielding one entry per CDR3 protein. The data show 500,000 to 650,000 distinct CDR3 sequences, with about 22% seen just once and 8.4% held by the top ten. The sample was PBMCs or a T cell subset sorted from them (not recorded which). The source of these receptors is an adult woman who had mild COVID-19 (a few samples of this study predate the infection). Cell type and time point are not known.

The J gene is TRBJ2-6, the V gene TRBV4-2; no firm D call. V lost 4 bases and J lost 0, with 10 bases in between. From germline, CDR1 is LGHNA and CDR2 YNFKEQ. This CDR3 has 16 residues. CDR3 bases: TGTGCCAGCAGCCGGGGTACAGTCTCTGGGGCCAACGTCCTGACTTTC. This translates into CASSRGTVSGANVLTF.

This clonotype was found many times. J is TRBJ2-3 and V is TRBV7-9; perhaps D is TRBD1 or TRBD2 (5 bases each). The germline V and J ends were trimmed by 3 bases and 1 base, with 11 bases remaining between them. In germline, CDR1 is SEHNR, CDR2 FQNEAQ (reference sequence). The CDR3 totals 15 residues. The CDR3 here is CASSFGGPGTDTQYF. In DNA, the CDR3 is TGTGCCAGCAGCTTTGGGGGACCTGGCACAGATACGCAGTATTTT.

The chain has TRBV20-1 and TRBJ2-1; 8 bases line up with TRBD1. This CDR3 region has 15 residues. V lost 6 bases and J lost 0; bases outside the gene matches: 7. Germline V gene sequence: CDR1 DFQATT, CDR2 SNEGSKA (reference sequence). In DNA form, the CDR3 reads TGCAGTGCAACCGGGACAGGCAGCTCCTACAATGAGCAGTTCTTC. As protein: CSATGTGSSYNEQFF.

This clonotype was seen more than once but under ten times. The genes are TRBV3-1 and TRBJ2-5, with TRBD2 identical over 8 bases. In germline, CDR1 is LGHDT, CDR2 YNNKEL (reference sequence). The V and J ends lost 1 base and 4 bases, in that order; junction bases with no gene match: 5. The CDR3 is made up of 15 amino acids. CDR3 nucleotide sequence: TGTGCCAGCAGCCAAGGGGAGCGGGAGATAGAGACCCAGTACTTC. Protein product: CASSQGEREIETQYF.

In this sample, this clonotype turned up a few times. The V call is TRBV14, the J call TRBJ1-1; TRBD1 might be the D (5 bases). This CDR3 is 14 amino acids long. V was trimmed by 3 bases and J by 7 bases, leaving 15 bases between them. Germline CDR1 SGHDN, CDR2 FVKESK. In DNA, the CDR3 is TGTGCCAGCAGCCAGTTCCAGGGTCGGATTGAAGCTTTCTTT. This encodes CASSQFQGRIEAFF.

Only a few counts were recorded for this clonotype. CDR3 in amino acids: CASQLDRSGNNEQFF. The CDR3 nucleotides are TGTGCCAGCCAACTCGACAGATCCGGTAACAATGAGCAGTTCTTC. The gene calls are TRBV6-5 and TRBJ2-1, with D maybe TRBD1 (5 bases). CDR1 is MNHEY, CDR2 SVGAGI, per germline. V shed 8 bases and J shed 5 bases, with 19 bases lying between them. This CDR3 spans 15 amino acids.

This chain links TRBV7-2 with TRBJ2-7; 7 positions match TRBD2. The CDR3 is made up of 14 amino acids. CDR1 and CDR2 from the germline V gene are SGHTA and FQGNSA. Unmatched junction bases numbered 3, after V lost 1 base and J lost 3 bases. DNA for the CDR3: TGTGCCAGCAGCTTAGTCCAGCGGGGCTACGAGCAGTACTTC. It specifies CASSLVQRGYEQYF.

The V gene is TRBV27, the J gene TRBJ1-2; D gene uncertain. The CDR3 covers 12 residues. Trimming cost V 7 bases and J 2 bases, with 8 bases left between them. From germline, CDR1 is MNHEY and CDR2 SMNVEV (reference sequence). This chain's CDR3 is CASKGSNYGYTF. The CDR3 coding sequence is TGTGCCAGCAAAGGGAGCAACTATGGCTACACCTTC.

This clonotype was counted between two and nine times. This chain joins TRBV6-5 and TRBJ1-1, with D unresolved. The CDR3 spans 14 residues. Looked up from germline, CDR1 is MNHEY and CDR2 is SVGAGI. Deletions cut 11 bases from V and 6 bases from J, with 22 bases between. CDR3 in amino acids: CASASDLVRAEAFF. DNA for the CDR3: TGTGCCTCAGCTTCGGACCTTGTGAGGGCTGAAGCTTTCTTT.

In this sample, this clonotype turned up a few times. The CDR3 reads CASSRLEPVGSPLHF. DNA of the CDR3: TGTGCCAGCAGCCGACTAGAGCCGGTGGGTTCACCCCTCCACTTT. The V call is TRBV11-2, the J call TRBJ1-6; D unclear. The CDR3 is 15 amino acids. Germline V gene data show CDR1 as SGHAT and CDR2 as FQNNGV. The germline V and J ends were trimmed by 5 bases and 9 bases, with 17 bases remaining between them. The full variable domain, with the rest looked up from reference TRBV11-2 and TRBJ1-6, is EAGVAQSPRYKIIEKRQSVAFWCNPISGHATLYWYQQILGQGPKLLIQFQNNGVVDDSQLPKDRFSAERLKGVDSTLKIQPAKLEDSAVYLCASSRLEPVGSPLHFGNGTRLTVT.

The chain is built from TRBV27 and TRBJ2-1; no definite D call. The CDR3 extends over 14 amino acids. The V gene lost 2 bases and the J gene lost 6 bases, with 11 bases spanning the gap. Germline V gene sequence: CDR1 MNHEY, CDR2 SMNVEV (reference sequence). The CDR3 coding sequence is TGTGCCAGCAGTTTAGCGGTCTCGGGCAATGAGCAGTTCTTC. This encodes CASSLAVSGNEQFF.

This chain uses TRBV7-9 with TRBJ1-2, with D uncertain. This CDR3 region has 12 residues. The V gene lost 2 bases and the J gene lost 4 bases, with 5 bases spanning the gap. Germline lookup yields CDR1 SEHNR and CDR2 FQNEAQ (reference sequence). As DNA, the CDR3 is TGTGCCAGCAGCTTAACCCTCTATGGCTACACCTTC. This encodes CASSLTLYGYTF.

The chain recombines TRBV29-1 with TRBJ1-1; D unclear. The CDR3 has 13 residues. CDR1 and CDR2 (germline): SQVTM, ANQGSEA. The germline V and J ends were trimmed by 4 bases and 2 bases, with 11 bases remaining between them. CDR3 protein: CSVGLKTNTEAFF. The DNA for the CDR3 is TGCAGCGTTGGGTTGAAAACTAACACTGAAGCTTTCTTT. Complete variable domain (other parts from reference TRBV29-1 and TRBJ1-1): SAVISQKPSRDICQRGTSLTIQCQVDSQVTMMFWYRQQPGQSLTLIATANQGSEATYESGFVIDKFPISRPNLTFSTLTVSNMSPEDSSIYLCSVGLKTNTEAFFGQGTRLTVV.

As DNA, the CDR3 is TGTGCCAGCCGGAACCTTGGGAATCCCTACGAGCAGTACTTC. This encodes CASRNLGNPYEQYF. The chain links TRBV27 to TRBJ2-7; D gene uncertain. The CDR3 consists of 14 residues. The V and J ends lost 8 bases and 2 bases respectively, with 16 bases between them. CDR1 and CDR2 from the germline V gene are MNHEY and SMNVEV (reference sequence).

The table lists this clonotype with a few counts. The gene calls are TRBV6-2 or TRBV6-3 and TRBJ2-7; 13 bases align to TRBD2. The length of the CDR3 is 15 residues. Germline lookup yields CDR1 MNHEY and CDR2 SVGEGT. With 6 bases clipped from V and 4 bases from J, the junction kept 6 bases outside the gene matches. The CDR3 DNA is TGTGCCAGCAGGTGGACTAGCGGGAGTATTTACGAGCAGTACTTC. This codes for CASRWTSGSIYEQYF.

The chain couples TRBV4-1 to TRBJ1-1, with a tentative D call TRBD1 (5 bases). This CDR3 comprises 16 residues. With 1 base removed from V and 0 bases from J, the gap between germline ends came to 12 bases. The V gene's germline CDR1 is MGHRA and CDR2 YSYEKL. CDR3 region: CASSQGGDPLNTEAFF. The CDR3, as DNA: TGCGCCAGCAGCCAAGGGGGGGACCCTTTGAACACTGAAGCTTTCTTT.

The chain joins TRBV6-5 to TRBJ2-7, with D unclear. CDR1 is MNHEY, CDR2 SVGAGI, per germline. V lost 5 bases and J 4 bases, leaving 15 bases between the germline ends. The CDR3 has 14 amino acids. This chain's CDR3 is CASSPTMDSYEQYF. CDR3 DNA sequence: TGTGCCAGCAGTCCGACCATGGATTCTTACGAGCAGTACTTC.

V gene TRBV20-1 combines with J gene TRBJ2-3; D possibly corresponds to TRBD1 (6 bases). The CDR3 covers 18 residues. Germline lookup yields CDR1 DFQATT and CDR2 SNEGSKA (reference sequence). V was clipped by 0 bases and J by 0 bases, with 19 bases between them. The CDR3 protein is CSARDPWVTGSSTDTQYF. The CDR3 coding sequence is TGCAGTGCTAGAGACCCCTGGGTGACAGGATCCAGCACAGATACGCAGTATTTT.

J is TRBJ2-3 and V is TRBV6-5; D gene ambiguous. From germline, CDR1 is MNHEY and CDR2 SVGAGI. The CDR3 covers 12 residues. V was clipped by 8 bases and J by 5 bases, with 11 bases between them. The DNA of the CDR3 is TGTGCCAGCGGATTCGAGGTAGATACGCAGTATTTT. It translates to CASGFEVDTQYF.

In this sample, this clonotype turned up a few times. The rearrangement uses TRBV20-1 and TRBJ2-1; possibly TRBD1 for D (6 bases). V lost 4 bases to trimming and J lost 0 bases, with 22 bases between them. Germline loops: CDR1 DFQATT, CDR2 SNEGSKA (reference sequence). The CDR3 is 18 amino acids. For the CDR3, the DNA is TGCAGTGCTAACCCATGGGGGCAGGGGTTAAGCTCCTACAATGAGCAGTTCTTC. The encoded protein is CSANPWGQGLSSYNEQFF.

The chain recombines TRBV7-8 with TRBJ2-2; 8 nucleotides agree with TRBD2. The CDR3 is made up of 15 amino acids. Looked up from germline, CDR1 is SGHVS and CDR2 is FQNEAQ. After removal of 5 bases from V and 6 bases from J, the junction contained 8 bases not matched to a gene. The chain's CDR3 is CASSLGGLAPGELFF. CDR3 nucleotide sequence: TGTGCCAGCAGCCTGGGAGGACTAGCCCCCGGGGAGCTGTTTTTT.

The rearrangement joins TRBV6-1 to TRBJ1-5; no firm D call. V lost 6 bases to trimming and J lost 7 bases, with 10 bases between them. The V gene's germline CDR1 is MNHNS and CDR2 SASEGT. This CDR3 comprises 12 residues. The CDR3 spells CASRDSRQPQHF. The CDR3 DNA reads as TGTGCCAGCAGGGACTCGCGGCAGCCCCAGCATTTT.

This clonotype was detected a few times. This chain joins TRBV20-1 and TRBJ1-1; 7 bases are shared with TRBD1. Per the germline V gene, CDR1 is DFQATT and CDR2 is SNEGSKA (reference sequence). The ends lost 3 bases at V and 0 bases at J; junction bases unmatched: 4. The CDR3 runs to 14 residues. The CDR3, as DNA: TGCAGTGCTAGTAGGGGGCGGATGAACACTGAAGCTTTCTTT. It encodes CSASRGRMNTEAFF.

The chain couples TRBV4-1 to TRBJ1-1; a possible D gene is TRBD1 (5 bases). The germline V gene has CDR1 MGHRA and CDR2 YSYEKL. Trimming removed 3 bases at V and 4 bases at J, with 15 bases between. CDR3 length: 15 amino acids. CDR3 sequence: CASSQPLRGGTEAFF. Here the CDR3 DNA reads TGCGCCAGCAGCCAGCCCCTAAGGGGCGGCACTGAAGCTTTCTTT.

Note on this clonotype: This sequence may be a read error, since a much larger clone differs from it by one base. CDR3 DNA sequence: TGTGCCAGCAGTGAAGCGACAGGGGGCCAAGAGACCCAGTACTTC. Its translation: CASSEATGGQETQYF. The rearrangement uses TRBV6-1 and TRBJ2-5; 9 positions match TRBD1. Trimming cost V 0 bases and J 1 base; bases outside gene matches: 0. The V gene's germline CDR1 is MNHNS and CDR2 SASEGT. The CDR3 consists of 15 residues.

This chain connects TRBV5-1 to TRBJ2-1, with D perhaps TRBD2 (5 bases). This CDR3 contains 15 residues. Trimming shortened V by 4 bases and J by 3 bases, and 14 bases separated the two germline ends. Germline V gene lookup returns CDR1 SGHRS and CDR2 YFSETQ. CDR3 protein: CASSRGRTDYNEQFF. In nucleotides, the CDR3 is TGCGCCAGCAGCCGTGGACGGACTGACTACAATGAGCAGTTCTTC. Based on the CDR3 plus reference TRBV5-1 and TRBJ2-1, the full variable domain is KAGVTQTPRYLIKTRGQQVTLSCSPISGHRSVSWYQQTPGQGLQFLFEYFSETQRNKGNFPGRFSGRQFSNSRSEMNVSTLELGDSALYLCASSRGRTDYNEQFFGPGTRLTVL.

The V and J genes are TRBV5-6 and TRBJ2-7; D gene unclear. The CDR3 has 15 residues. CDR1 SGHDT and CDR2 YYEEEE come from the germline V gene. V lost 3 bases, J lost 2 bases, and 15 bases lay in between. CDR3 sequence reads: CASSSGEKSPYEQYF. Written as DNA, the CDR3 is TGTGCCAGCAGCTCGGGTGAGAAGTCTCCCTACGAGCAGTACTTC.

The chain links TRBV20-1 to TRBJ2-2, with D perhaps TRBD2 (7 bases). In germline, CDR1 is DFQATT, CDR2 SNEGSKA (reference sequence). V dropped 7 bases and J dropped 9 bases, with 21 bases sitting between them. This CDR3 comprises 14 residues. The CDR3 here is CSVDRLGGTRELFF. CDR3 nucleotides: TGCAGTGTTGACAGGTTGGGGGGGACCCGGGAGCTGTTTTTT.

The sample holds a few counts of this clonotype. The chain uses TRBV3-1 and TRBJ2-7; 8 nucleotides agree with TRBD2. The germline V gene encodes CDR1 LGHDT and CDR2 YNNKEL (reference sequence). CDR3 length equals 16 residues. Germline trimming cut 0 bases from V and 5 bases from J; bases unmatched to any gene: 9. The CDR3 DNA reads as TGTGCCAGCAGCCAAGAAAGGGCGCGGGGGGCTCACGAGCAGTACTTC. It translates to CASSQERARGAHEQYF.

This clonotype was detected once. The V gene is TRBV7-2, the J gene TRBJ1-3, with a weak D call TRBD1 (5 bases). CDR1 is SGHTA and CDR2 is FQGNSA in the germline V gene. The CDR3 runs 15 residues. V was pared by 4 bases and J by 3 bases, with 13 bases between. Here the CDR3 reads CASSSTWGGGNTIYF. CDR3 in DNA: TGTGCCAGCAGCTCGACATGGGGCGGTGGAAACACCATATATTTT.

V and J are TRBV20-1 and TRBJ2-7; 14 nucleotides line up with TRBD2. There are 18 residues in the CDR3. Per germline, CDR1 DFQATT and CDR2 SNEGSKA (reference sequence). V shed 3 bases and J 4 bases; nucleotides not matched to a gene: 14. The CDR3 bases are TGCAGTGCTAGGGCTCCCGAAAGACTAGCGGGAGGGCGGTACGAGCAGTACTTC. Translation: CSARAPERLAGGRYEQYF.

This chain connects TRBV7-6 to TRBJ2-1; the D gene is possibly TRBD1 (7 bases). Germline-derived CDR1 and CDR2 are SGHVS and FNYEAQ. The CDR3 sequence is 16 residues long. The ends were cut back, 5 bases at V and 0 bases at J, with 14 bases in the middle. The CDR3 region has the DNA TGTGCCAGCAGCGCGGGACAGAGGGGCTCCTACAATGAGCAGTTCTTC. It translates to CASSAGQRGSYNEQFF. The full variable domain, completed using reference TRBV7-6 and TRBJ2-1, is GAGVSQSPRYKVTKRGQDVALRCDPISGHVSLYWYRQALGQGPEFLTYFNYEAQQDKSGLPNDRFSAERPEGSISTLTIQRTEQRDSAMYRCASSAGQRGSYNEQFFGPGTRLTVL.